The rows below give T cell receptor beta chains drawn from one sample of a study of blood T cell repertoires in COVID-19. Clones were sequenced by immunoSEQ multiplex PCR, and TCRdb holds only the in-frame ones, with some missing. The profile shows over 350,000 clones, approximately 87% of them singletons. The source material was PBMCs or T cells enriched from blood (not recorded which). The receptor source for this set is a woman in her forties or fifties who had recovered from COVID-19. Both conserved end residues are part of each CDR3. D genes are given only for firm matches. Clone size, where shown, is once, few, many, or a class for clones that have expanded.

>NA|NA|TRBV2|TRBJ1-6
CASSVYSRASGSPLHF
TGTGCCAGCAGTGTTTATAGTAGGGCTTCGGGATCACCCCTCCACTTT
>NA|NA|TRBV2|TRBJ2-7
CASSLTKDTSYEQYF
TGTGCCAGCAGTTTAACCAAGGACACTTCATACGAGCAGTACTTC
>few|NA|TRBV2|TRBJ1-3
CASNPEGGGNTIYF
TGTGCCAGCAATCCGGAAGGAGGGGGAAACACCATATATTTT
>NA|NA|TRBV10-2|TRBJ1-1
CASSEGLGTEAFF
TGCGCCAGCAGTGAGGGCCTTGGCACTGAAGCTTTCTTT
>NA|NA|TRBV9|TRBJ1-2
CASSVSTGPLYGYTF
TGTGCCAGCAGCGTAAGCACAGGCCCACTCTATGGCTACACCTTC
>once|TRBD1|TRBV3-1/TRBV3-2|TRBJ1-2
CASSRQGPYGYTF
TGTGCCAGCTCTCGACAGGGGCCCTATGGCTACACCTTC
>once|NA|TRBV10-3|TRBJ1-2
CAISEPLTGNYGYTF
TGTGCCATCAGTGAGCCCTTAACAGGGAACTATGGCTACACCTTC
>NA|NA|TRBV7-8|TRBJ1-1
CASSPKNLNTEAFF
TGTGCCAGCAGTCCTAAAAATCTGAACACTGAAGCTTTCTTT
>NA|NA|TRBV7-8|TRBJ1-2
CASSPDSPNYGYTF
TGTGCCAGCAGTCCGGACAGCCCCAACTATGGCTACACCTTC
>NA|NA|TRBV12-3/TRBV12-4|TRBJ1-6
CASSLSGGTLHF
TGTGCCAGCAGTTTATCGGGGGGAACCCTCCACTTT
>NA|NA|TRBV5-6|TRBJ2-7
CASRRGSSYEQYF
TGTGCCAGCCGTCGGGGGAGCTCCTACGAGCAGTACTTC
>NA|NA|TRBV4-1|TRBJ1-3
CASSQETTAGHERPNTIYF
TGCGCCAGCAGCCAAGAGACTACGGCCGGGCATGAACGGCCAAACACCATATATTTT
>NA|NA|TRBV14|TRBJ1-1
CASSRQENTEAFF
TGTGCCAGCAGCCGGCAAGAGAACACTGAAGCTTTCTTT
>NA|TRBD1|TRBV19|TRBJ2-7
CASSSVLDRAYEQYF
TGTGCCAGTAGTTCAGTCCTGGACAGGGCATACGAGCAGTACTTC
>NA|TRBD2|TRBV30|TRBJ2-3
CAWDRGGPSLFTDTQYF
TGTGCCTGGGACCGGGGGGGCCCCTCACTCTTCACAGATACGCAGTATTTT
>NA|TRBD1|TRBV28|TRBJ1-1
CASSSGQRNTEAFF
TGTGCCAGCAGTTCGGGACAGCGGAACACTGAAGCTTTCTTT
>NA|TRBD1|TRBV18|TRBJ1-4
CASSNPLTGSNEKLFF
TGTGCCAGCTCAAACCCTTTGACAGGGTCGAATGAAAAACTGTTTTTT
>NA|TRBD2|TRBV13|TRBJ2-1
CASRKAGTSGGKSSYNEQFF
TGTGCCAGCAGAAAAGCCGGGACTAGCGGGGGGAAAAGCTCCTACAATGAGCAGTTCTTC
>NA|NA|TRBV5-6|TRBJ1-3
CASSLDSLTSGNTIYF
TGTGCCAGCAGCTTGGACAGCTTGACCTCTGGAAACACCATATATTTT
>NA|TRBD1|TRBV28|TRBJ1-6
CASSDRDRPNSPLHF
TGTGCCAGCAGTGACCGGGACAGGCCAAATTCACCCCTCCACTTT
>NA|TRBD1|TRBV5-1|TRBJ2-7
CASCWDRTYEQYF
TGCGCCAGCTGTTGGGACAGAACCTACGAGCAGTACTTC
>NA|TRBD1|TRBV28|TRBJ2-7
CASSLAETGSYEQYF
TGTGCCAGCAGTTTAGCCGAGACAGGGAGCTACGAGCAGTACTTC
>NA|NA|TRBV20-1|TRBJ2-5
CSASSPLETQYF
TGCAGTGCTAGTTCCCCATTGGAGACCCAGTACTTC